Here is one T cell receptor (beta chain) with its context. Its specificity is not known. An end of the junction does not agree with germline; a read error may underlie this. The time point was: persistent/refractory GD, antithyroid drugs over 5 years with positive TRAb. Preparation of the TCR library used RNA extracted from PBMCs. The sample comes from a study of regulatory T cells in long-lasting Graves disease. Looking at the study overall: It was over 5 years of antithyroid drugs, with positive TSH receptor antibodies, that meant persistent Graves' disease. Notes on the study in general: The TCR repertoire of persistent Graves' patients was less diverse than that of newly diagnosed ones. New patients shared 966 public clonotypes, and persistent patients shared more, with around 2,600.

For TCR beta, libraries came from iRepertoire HTBI primers and Arm-PCR of CDR3 regions. Authors' data handling: Sample data revealed fewer than 70 TRBV and 14 TRBJ segments. MiXCR was run by TCRdb on the multiplex PCR reads, yielding one entry per CDR3 protein. TCRdb assigned the V and J calls; the authors' analysis was not used. Here the sample spans roughly 700,000 distinct CDR3 sequences, 30% being singletons. The sequencing used peripheral blood mononuclear cells (PBMCs), collected when the disease was refractory, from a patient treated with antithyroid drugs. The sequence came from a female donor with Graves disease.

The CDR3 loop is CAISRRPNENEKLFF. The CDR3 nucleotides are TGTGCCATCAGCAGGCGACCGAACGAAAATGAAAAACTGTTTTTT. The gene calls are TRBV15 and TRBJ1-4; D gene uncertain. The CDR3 runs to 15 residues. CDR1 LNHNV and CDR2 YYDKDF come from the germline V gene (reference sequence). Variable domain in full (rest from reference TRBV15 and TRBJ1-4): DAMVIQNPRYQVTQFGKPVTLSCSQTLNHNVMYWYQQKSSQAPKLLFHYYDKDFNNEADTPDNFQSRRPNTSFCFLDIRSPGLGDTAMYLCAISRRPNENEKLFFGSGTQLSVL.